A selection of T cell receptor beta chains follows, all from one sample in a study of blood T cell repertoires in COVID-19. Repertoires were generated with immunoSEQ multiplex PCR, while TCRdb's copy carries only in-frame clones and drops some. The sample has more than 120,000 clones, roughly 84% seen once. The sequenced sample consisted of peripheral blood. The receptor source for this set is a human donor in a cohort sampled during active COVID-19. CDR3s include the opening cysteine and the closing phenylalanine or tryptophan. The order of the fields is J gene, D gene, clone size, V gene, CDR3 protein, CDR3 DNA. D genes are given only for firm matches. Only part of the rows carry a size: once, few, many, or a class if the clone is expanded.

J: TRBJ1-3
D: .
size: .
V: TRBV19
CDR3: CASRLQGRKPYSGNTIYF
DNA: TGTGCCAGTAGACTACAGGGTCGAAAGCCGTACTCTGGAAACACCATATATTTT

J: TRBJ2-2
D: .
size: .
V: TRBV24-1
CDR3: CATSDPRANTGELFF
DNA: TGTGCCACCAGTGATCCCAGGGCGAACACCGGGGAGCTGTTTTTT

J: TRBJ2-7
D: TRBD1
size: .
V: TRBV7-6
CDR3: CASSLAHLGQGFGEQYF
DNA: TGTGCCAGCAGCTTAGCTCATTTGGGACAGGGGTTCGGCGAGCAGTACTTC

J: TRBJ2-1
D: TRBD2
size: few
V: TRBV5-8
CDR3: CATLGTSGVDEQFF
DNA: TGTGCCACCCTAGGGACTAGCGGAGTGGATGAGCAGTTCTTC

J: TRBJ1-5
D: .
size: .
V: TRBV5-5
CDR3: CASSLAGPDQPQHF
DNA: TGTGCCAGCAGCTTGGCAGGGCCGGATCAGCCCCAGCATTTT

J: TRBJ1-5
D: TRBD1
size: .
V: TRBV28
CDR3: CASVNRGYQPQHF
DNA: TGTGCCAGCGTAAACAGGGGATATCAGCCCCAGCATTTT

J: TRBJ1-1
D: .
size: .
V: TRBV6-1
CDR3: CASSEPLRHLNTEAFF
DNA: TGTGCCAGCAGTGAACCGCTTAGACATTTGAACACTGAAGCTTTCTTT

J: TRBJ2-1
D: .
size: .
V: TRBV5-1
CDR3: CASSIMGAGDNEQFF
DNA: TGCGCCAGCAGTATAATGGGGGCAGGCGACAATGAGCAGTTCTTC

J: TRBJ2-3
D: TRBD1
size: .
V: TRBV5-4
CDR3: CASSLVSGGRGTDTQYF
DNA: TGTGCCAGCAGCTTGGTATCAGGGGGCAGGGGCACAGATACGCAGTATTTT

J: TRBJ1-1
D: .
size: .
V: TRBV9
CDR3: CASSPGLQLNTEAFF
DNA: TGTGCCAGCAGCCCCGGACTGCAACTGAACACTGAAGCTTTCTTT

J: TRBJ1-1
D: TRBD1
size: .
V: TRBV3-1/TRBV3-2
CDR3: CASSQEARGQDTEAFF
DNA: TGTGCCAGCAGCCAAGAGGCCAGGGGGCAGGACACTGAAGCTTTCTTT

J: TRBJ1-1
D: .
size: .
V: TRBV27
CDR3: CASSTERDGQAFF
DNA: TGTGCCAGCAGCACTGAGCGGGACGGTCAAGCTTTCTTT

J: TRBJ1-1
D: TRBD1
size: .
V: TRBV30
CDR3: CAWTPSSRGLGTEAFF
DNA: TGTGCCTGGACCCCATCCTCCAGGGGGTTGGGCACTGAAGCTTTCTTT

J: TRBJ2-3
D: TRBD2
size: .
V: TRBV7-9
CDR3: CASSLERSGGASDTQYF
DNA: TGTGCCAGCAGCTTAGAGCGGAGCGGGGGGGCATCAGATACGCAGTATTTT

J: TRBJ2-1
D: TRBD2
size: .
V: TRBV11-2
CDR3: CASSSRGVLAGGLDEQFF
DNA: TGTGCCAGCAGCTCCCGGGGAGTACTAGCGGGGGGCTTGGATGAGCAGTTCTTC

J: TRBJ1-5
D: .
size: once
V: TRBV28
CDR3: CASSFGGSNQPQHF
DNA: TGTGCCAGCAGTTTCGGGGGTAGCAATCAGCCCCAGCATTTT

J: TRBJ1-1
D: .
size: few
V: TRBV6-2/TRBV6-3
CDR3: CASSPLVDTKAFF
DNA: TGTGCCAGCAGTCCCCTCGTGGACACCAAAGCTTTCTTT

J: TRBJ2-2
D: .
size: .
V: TRBV6-5
CDR3: CASSYSPATGAGELFF
DNA: TGTGCCAGCAGTTACTCCCCGGCTACGGGGGCCGGGGAGCTGTTTTTT

J: TRBJ1-6
D: TRBD1
size: .
V: TRBV12-3/TRBV12-4
CDR3: CASGTGNSPLHF
DNA: TGTGCCAGCGGGACAGGGAATTCACCCCTCCACTTT

J: TRBJ2-2
D: TRBD2
size: .
V: TRBV19
CDR3: CASQPGLQNTGELFF
DNA: TGTGCCAGTCAACCGGGACTACAGAACACCGGGGAGCTGTTTTTT

J: TRBJ2-3
D: TRBD2
size: .
V: TRBV9
CDR3: CASSAIAGGTDTQYF
DNA: TGTGCCAGCAGCGCCATAGCGGGAGGGACAGATACGCAGTATTTT

J: TRBJ1-2
D: TRBD1
size: .
V: TRBV7-2
CDR3: CASSPRTGTYGYTF
DNA: TGTGCCAGCAGCCCCCGGACAGGGACCTATGGCTACACCTTC

J: TRBJ1-1
D: TRBD1
size: .
V: TRBV28
CDR3: CASRDGTVNTEAFF
DNA: TGTGCCAGCAGGGACGGGACAGTGAACACTGAAGCTTTCTTT

J: TRBJ1-1
D: TRBD1
size: .
V: TRBV6-5
CDR3: CASSKQGGTEAFF
DNA: TGTGCCAGCAGTAAACAGGGGGGCACTGAAGCTTTCTTT

J: TRBJ2-3
D: TRBD2
size: .
V: TRBV9
CDR3: CASSPRGLAGVDTQYF
DNA: TGTGCCAGCAGCCCCCGGGGACTAGCGGGAGTAGATACGCAGTATTTT

J: TRBJ1-2
D: .
size: .
V: TRBV6-5
CDR3: CASRQTGRDGYTF
DNA: TGTGCCAGCAGACAGACAGGTCGGGATGGCTACACCTTC

J: TRBJ1-5
D: TRBD1
size: .
V: TRBV6-1
CDR3: CASSEAGQGVRQPQHF
DNA: TGTGCCAGCAGTGAAGCCGGACAGGGGGTTAGGCAGCCCCAGCATTTT

J: TRBJ2-2
D: .
size: .
V: TRBV12-5
CDR3: CASGLVYGELFF
DNA: TGTGCTAGTGGTTTGGTGTACGGGGAGCTGTTTTTT

J: TRBJ1-4
D: .
size: .
V: TRBV6-5
CDR3: CASRPDSLIGGLFF
DNA: TGTGCCAGCAGGCCCGACAGCCTAATTGGTGGACTGTTTTTT

J: TRBJ2-2
D: .
size: .
V: TRBV14
CDR3: CASSQDHGTGELFF
DNA: TGTGCCAGCAGCCAAGATCACGGCACCGGGGAGCTGTTTTTT

J: TRBJ1-2
D: .
size: .
V: TRBV4-2
CDR3: CASSQVDSVRTMDGYTF
DNA: TGTGCCAGCAGCCAAGTGGATTCTGTCCGAACTATGGATGGCTACACCTTC

J: TRBJ1-2
D: TRBD1
size: .
V: TRBV10-2
CDR3: CASSEATGDYGYTF
DNA: TGCGCCAGCAGTGAGGCGACAGGGGATTATGGCTACACCTTC

J: TRBJ2-2
D: TRBD1
size: .
V: TRBV7-7
CDR3: CASSYGTVPNTGELFF
DNA: TGTGCTAGCAGCTACGGGACAGTCCCGAACACCGGGGAGCTGTTTTTT

J: TRBJ1-5
D: .
size: once
V: TRBV5-1
CDR3: CASSLGEGNQPQHF
DNA: TGCGCCAGCAGCTTGGGAGAGGGCAATCAGCCCCAGCATTTT

J: TRBJ2-7
D: TRBD1
size: once
V: TRBV18
CDR3: CASSDRDRGSYEQYF
DNA: TGTGCCAGCTCAGACAGGGACAGGGGGTCCTACGAGCAGTACTTC

J: TRBJ2-2
D: .
size: .
V: TRBV27
CDR3: CASSTHRNTGELFF
DNA: TGTGCCAGCAGTACTCACAGGAACACCGGGGAGCTGTTTTTT

J: TRBJ1-5
D: .
size: .
V: TRBV14
CDR3: CASSQGLYQPQHF
DNA: TGTGCCAGCAGCCAGGGCCTTTATCAGCCCCAGCATTTT

J: TRBJ2-1
D: TRBD1
size: .
V: TRBV28
CDR3: CASSPETGTVGFVEQFF
DNA: TGTGCCAGCAGTCCCGAAACCGGGACAGTGGGTTTCGTAGAGCAGTTCTTC

J: TRBJ2-3
D: TRBD2
size: .
V: TRBV24-1
CDR3: CATSDQTSGGVDTQYF
DNA: TGTGCCACCAGTGACCAGACTAGCGGGGGAGTTGATACGCAGTATTTT

J: TRBJ1-1
D: .
size: .
V: TRBV12-3/TRBV12-4
CDR3: CASSPAAAEAFF
DNA: TGTGCCAGCAGCCCGGCGGCTGCTGAAGCTTTCTTT

J: TRBJ2-5
D: .
size: .
V: TRBV23-1
CDR3: CASSSSFRAQYF
DNA: TGCGCCAGCAGCTCCTCATTCCGGGCCCAGTACTTC

J: TRBJ1-2
D: .
size: .
V: TRBV15
CDR3: CATSRYHGGTSYGYTF
DNA: TGTGCCACCAGCCGATACCACGGGGGGACCTCCTATGGCTACACCTTC

J: TRBJ1-2
D: TRBD1
size: once
V: TRBV11-2
CDR3: CASSSGQGAGSYYGYTF
DNA: TGTGCCAGCAGCTCCGGACAGGGGGCAGGTAGTTACTATGGCTACACCTTC

J: TRBJ1-4
D: .
size: .
V: TRBV5-1
CDR3: CASSPGRATNEKLFF
DNA: TGCGCCAGCAGCCCAGGGAGGGCAACTAATGAAAAACTGTTTTTT